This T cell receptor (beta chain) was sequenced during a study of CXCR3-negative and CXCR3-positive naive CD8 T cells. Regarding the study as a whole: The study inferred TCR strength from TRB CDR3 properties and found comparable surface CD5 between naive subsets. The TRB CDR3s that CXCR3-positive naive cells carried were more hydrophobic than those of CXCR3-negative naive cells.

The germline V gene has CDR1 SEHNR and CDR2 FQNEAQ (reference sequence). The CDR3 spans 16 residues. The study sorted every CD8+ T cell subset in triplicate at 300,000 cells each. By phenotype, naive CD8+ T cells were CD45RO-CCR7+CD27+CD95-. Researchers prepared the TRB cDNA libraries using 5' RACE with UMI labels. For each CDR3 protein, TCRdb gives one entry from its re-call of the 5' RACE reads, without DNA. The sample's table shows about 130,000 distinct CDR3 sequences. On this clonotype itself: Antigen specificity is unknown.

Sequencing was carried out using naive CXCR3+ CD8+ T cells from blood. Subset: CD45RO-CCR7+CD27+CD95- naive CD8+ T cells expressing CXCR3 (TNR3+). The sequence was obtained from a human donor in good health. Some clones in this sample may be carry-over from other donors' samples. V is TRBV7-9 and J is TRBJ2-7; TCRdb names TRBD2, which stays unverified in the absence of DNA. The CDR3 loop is CASSHELAGSSYEQYF.